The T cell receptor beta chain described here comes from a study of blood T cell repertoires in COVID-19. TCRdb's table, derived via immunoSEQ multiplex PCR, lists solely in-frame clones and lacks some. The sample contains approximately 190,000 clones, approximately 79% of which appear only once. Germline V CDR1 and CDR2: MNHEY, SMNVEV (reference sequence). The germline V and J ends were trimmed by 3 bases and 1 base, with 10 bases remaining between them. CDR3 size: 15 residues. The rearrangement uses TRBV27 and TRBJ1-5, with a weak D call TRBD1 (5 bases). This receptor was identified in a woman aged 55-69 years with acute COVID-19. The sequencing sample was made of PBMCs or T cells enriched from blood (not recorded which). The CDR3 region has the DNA TGTGCCAGCAGTTTCCGGGGGGGGAGCAATCAGCCCCAGCATTTT. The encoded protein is CASSFRGGSNQPQHF.